This entry describes one T cell receptor (beta chain). This clonotype has a handful of counts. There is no known antigen for this receptor. No much larger clone is present one base from it, and per-base qualities are unavailable. The record originates from a study of blood T cells in healthy people across ages (dated by TCRdb to between 2014 and 2016). Turning to the overall study: In model experiments, template switching captured about one uniquely barcoded TCR beta cDNA molecule for every two T cells. Donors were grouped into four age groups: young (average about 15 years), middle-aged (about 40), aged (roughly 62) and long-lived (around 80). To avoid experimental bias, donors of different ages were distributed randomly across sequencing lanes. For two donors (one aged 18 to 29 and one aged 80 or older), the study analyzed two additional independent replicas of 1 million unique cDNA reads from the same blood draw. The study measured age-related changes in TCR beta repertoire diversity using deep sequencing normalized with unique cDNA molecular identifiers. Findings and caveats that apply to the study as a whole: Because profiling used bulk unsorted PBMCs, naive and antigen-experienced compartments could not be compared conclusively. Estimates of total diversity from one million sequenced T cells were regarded as lower bounds and underestimates. Compared with the aged group, the long-lived group had more naive CD4+ T cells, fewer expanded clones and increased TCR diversity, a pattern suggesting age selection. Observed TCR beta diversity per million T cells fell roughly linearly with age, and a significant reduction was already apparent by age around 40. A strong correlation was found between observed TCR beta diversity and the percentage of naive T cells measured by flow cytometry. Because donor CMV infection status was unknown, age-related changes in expanded clonotypes were potentially confounded.

The library was made by 5' RACE. The listed sequencing device is Illumina HiSeq 2500. A second PCR of about 6 to 11 cycles was performed with a sample-barcoded 5' primer and a J-beta primer mix. Each TCR beta cDNA molecule received a unique molecular identifier from a template-switch 5' adaptor carrying 12 random nucleotides. Each sample yielded at least 3 million CDR3-containing paired-end reads. The Mint cDNA synthesis kit, primed by a TRBC-specific oligonucleotide, was used to synthesize first-strand cDNA from all RNA. All cDNA was treated with uracil-DNA glycosylase and then went through a first 18-cycle PCR with the universal primers M1SS and BC2_uni_R. The paper's processing steps were these. Normalization of each sample was performed by random selection of 1 million high-quality reads, each carrying a distinct molecular identifier. Reads sharing molecular identifiers were discarded rather than binned into consensus sequences. MiTCR, with a Q25 quality threshold and the strictest error-elimination algorithm, was used for CDR3 identification, clonotype clustering and error correction. A nonparametric unseen species model using Euler transformation provided a lower-bound estimate of total TCR beta diversity. TCRdb's own reprocessing of the public reads used fastp at Q25 and MiXCR and kept productive beta chains. Each record represents a unique CDR3 protein, reported with the most common genes and DNA among its rows. The authors' filters were not applied to this entry. This sample holds about 970,000 distinct CDR3 sequences; about 53% were observed only once. Roughly a fifth of the sample is taken by the ten largest.

Systemically healthy Caucasian individuals from Russia, approximately 39 in total and aged about 6 to 95 years, were included as donors. Each donor gave about 9.7 milliliters of peripheral blood, drawn into EDTA-treated Vacutainer tubes. Ficoll-Paque density-gradient centrifugation was used to isolate PBMCs, with at least 7 million obtained per sample. Total RNA, at least 5 micrograms per sample, was extracted from PBMCs with Trizol reagent. For every donor, flow cytometry on a PBMC aliquot measured the percentage of naive CD45RAhigh/CD27high T cells. The cysteine opens and the phenylalanine closes a CDR3 of 13 amino acids. Only CDR3 DNA remains: 39 bases, in frame from the first base. The germline V gene provides CDR1 ENHRY and CDR2 SYGVKD. Trimming at the junction amounts to 2 bases on V and 3 bases on J, and the germline ends lie 7 bases apart.

The chain employs TRBV10-3 and TRBJ2-5, with TRBD2 tentatively as D gene (5 bases match). The source material was blood. This receptor was identified in a woman aged 60-75 years in good health. The CDR3 has the sequence CAISEELEETQYF. The base sequence is TGTGCCATCAGTGAGGAACTAGAAGAGACCCAGTACTTC.